Each of the 17 T cell receptor beta chains below was sequenced from the same sample in a study of blood T cell repertoires in COVID-19. Some clones are missing from TCRdb's copy, which holds only in-frame ones; the method was immunoSEQ multiplex PCR. Among over 250,000 clones listed, over 85% were seen once. The sequenced sample was PBMCs or T cells enriched from blood (not recorded which). These receptors all come from a woman aged 55-70 years who had recovered from COVID-19.

The V and J genes are TRBV7-9 and TRBJ1-4; D uncertain. The CDR3 loop spans 16 amino acids. Trimming took 0 bases from V and 8 from J, leaving 16 bases between them. Germline V gene sequence: CDR1 SEHNR, CDR2 FQNEAQ (reference sequence). The CDR3 region has the DNA TGTGCCAGCAGCTTAGCGACGGGAAGGGTCGGGGAAAAACTGTTTTTT. Translating gives CASSLATGRVGEKLFF.

This CDR3 reads CASSYGGPGTGELFF. The CDR3 nucleotides read TGCGCCAGCAGCTATGGAGGGCCGGGCACCGGGGAGCTGTTTTTT. V is TRBV5-1 and J is TRBJ2-2; D is possibly TRBD2 (6 bases). This CDR3 has 15 amino acids. Germline V lookup: CDR1 SGHRS, CDR2 YFSETQ. The V gene lost 3 bases and the J gene lost 4 bases, with 13 bases spanning the gap.

This clone was counted a single time. This sequence joins TRBV3-1 (or the pseudogene TRBV3-2) and TRBJ1-6, with no clear D. Germline loops: CDR1 LGHDT, CDR2 YNNKEL (reference sequence). Trimming removed 4 bases from V and 0 bases from J, with 16 bases in between. The CDR3 sequence is 18 residues long. The CDR3 sequence is CASSPDPEESSYNSPLHF. CDR3 coding DNA: TGTGCCAGCAGCCCAGACCCCGAGGAGAGCTCCTATAATTCACCCCTCCACTTT.

Comment on this clone: A read error may account for a junction end that differs from germline. The chain couples TRBV5-6 to TRBJ2-5; D may be TRBD2 (6 bases). The germline V gene encodes CDR1 SGHDT and CDR2 YYEEEE. The CDR3 has 15 amino acids. CDR3: CASNLGSGYQETQYF. The CDR3 coding sequence is TGTGCCAGCAACTTGGGGAGCGGGTACCAAGAGACCCAGTACTTC.

This clone was picked up a small number of times. V usage is TRBV3-1 (or the pseudogene TRBV3-2) and J usage is TRBJ2-7, with a possible D match to TRBD1 (6 bases). V lost 1 base and J 5 bases, leaving 15 bases between the germline ends. The length of the CDR3 is 15 residues. Germline V gives CDR1 LGHDT, CDR2 YNNKEL (reference sequence). CDR3 amino acids: CASSQVTAGDHEQYF. CDR3 in DNA: TGTGCCAGCAGCCAAGTGACAGCAGGGGACCACGAGCAGTACTTC.

The chain joins TRBV9 to TRBJ2-7; D is unresolved. With 3 bases removed from V and 1 base from J, the gap between germline ends came to 5 bases. Germline loops: CDR1 SGDLS, CDR2 YYNGEE. The CDR3 length is 12 residues. The CDR3 DNA follows: TGTGCCAGCAGCGCCCCGTCCTACGAGCAGTACTTC. Amino acid sequence: CASSAPSYEQYF. The complete variable domain, with remaining parts taken from reference TRBV9 and TRBJ2-7, reads DSGVTQTPKHLITATGQRVTLRCSPRSGDLSVYWYQQSLDQGLQFLIQYYNGEERAKGNILERFSAQQFPDLHSELNLSSLELGDSALYFCASSAPSYEQYFGPGTRLTVT.

The chain carries TRBV29-1 and TRBJ1-1; no firm D call. Per germline, CDR1 SQVTM and CDR2 ANQGSEA. Trimming removed 0 bases from V and 2 bases from J, with 13 bases in between. This CDR3 is 15 amino acids long. The CDR3 DNA is TGCAGCGTTGAAGATCTCGCCAGCGGAAACACTGAAGCTTTCTTT. Its translation is CSVEDLASGNTEAFF.

This rearrangement joins TRBV28 to TRBJ1-1; TRBD1 aligns across 7 bases. Losses at the gene ends were 5 bases for V and 7 bases for J; bases not matched to a gene: 10. The germline V gene has CDR1 MDHEN and CDR2 SYDVKM. The CDR3 consists of 14 residues. Here the CDR3 DNA reads TGTGCCAGCAGTGAGGATAAGGGGGCCGGTGAAGCTTTCTTT. Translating gives CASSEDKGAGEAFF.

The J gene is TRBJ1-2, the V gene TRBV28; TRBD1 might be the D (6 bases). V was clipped by 6 bases and J by 2 bases, with 13 bases between them. CDR3 length: 14 amino acids. Per the germline V gene, CDR1 is MDHEN and CDR2 is SYDVKM. CDR3 in DNA: TGTGCCAGCAGGCCCGGGACAAAGAACTATGGCTACACCTTC. This sequence encodes CASRPGTKNYGYTF.

The chain is built from TRBV28 and TRBJ1-5; 9 nucleotides align to TRBD1. Germline V lookup: CDR1 MDHEN, CDR2 SYDVKM. CDR3 size: 15 residues. V shed 9 bases, J shed 7 bases, and the junction held 13 bases outside the gene matches. In DNA form, the CDR3 reads TGTGCCAGTGCGAGACCGGGACAGGGAGGCCAGCCCCAGCATTTT. It translates to CASARPGQGGQPQHF.

This chain links TRBV5-4 with TRBJ1-6; unclear D gene. V was shortened by 1 base and J by 5 bases, with 7 bases between the two germline ends. The CDR3 spans 14 residues. CDR1 and CDR2 (germline): SGHNT, YYREEE (reference sequence). CDR3 residues: CASSLYGNNSPLHF. The CDR3 nucleotides read TGTGCCAGCAGCTTGTACGGGAATAATTCACCCCTCCACTTT. The whole variable domain, remainder taken from reference TRBV5-4 and TRBJ1-6, is ETGVTQSPTHLIKTRGQQVTLRCSSQSGHNTVSWYQQALGQGPQFIFQYYREEENGRGNFPPRFSGLQFPNYSSELNVNALELDDSALYLCASSLYGNNSPLHFGNGTRLTVT.

The chain couples TRBV18 to TRBJ1-3, with a tentative D call TRBD1 (5 bases). CDR1 KGHSH and CDR2 LQKENI come from the germline V gene. The CDR3 sequence is 15 residues long. V lost 3 bases and J 0 bases, leaving 9 bases between the germline ends. The CDR3 DNA is TGTGCCAGCTCACCGGGGCTATTCTCTGGAAACACCATATATTTT. This gives the protein CASSPGLFSGNTIYF.

The gene calls are TRBV4-2 and TRBJ2-1; a possible D gene is TRBD2 (7 bases). This CDR3 has 16 amino acids. V was pared by 0 bases and J by 3 bases, with 12 bases between. Germline V CDR1 and CDR2: LGHNA, YNFKEQ. The CDR3 sequence is CASSQEGGAFYNEQFF. The CDR3 DNA follows: TGTGCCAGCAGCCAAGAGGGGGGGGCCTTCTACAATGAGCAGTTCTTC.

The chain is built from TRBV7-8 and TRBJ1-2; 9 bases line up with TRBD1. The CDR3 is 13 residues long. From germline, CDR1 is SGHVS and CDR2 FQNEAQ. V gave up 5 bases and J gave up 8 bases; unmatched junction bases: 6. Written as DNA, the CDR3 is TGTGCCAGCAGCGATACAGGGGGCCTGGGCTACACCTTC. It translates to CASSDTGGLGYTF.

The rearrangement joins TRBV7-3 to TRBJ2-3; tentative D call: TRBD1 (6 bases). CDR1 is SGHTA and CDR2 is FQGTGA in the germline V gene. Between the trimmed V and J ends, which lost 3 bases and 2 bases, there was a span of 9 bases. The CDR3 has 14 amino acids. The CDR3 sequence is CASSLGAHTDTQYF. CDR3 in DNA: TGTGCCAGCAGCTTGGGGGCCCACACAGATACGCAGTATTTT.

The rearrangement links TRBV28 to TRBJ2-7; D is unresolved. Germline CDR1 MDHEN, CDR2 SYDVKM. The CDR3 totals 11 residues. V gave up 6 bases and J gave up 7 bases, with 10 bases separating them. The CDR3 bases are TGTGCCAGCAGCCGCCCTGAGGAGCAGTACTTC. It yields the protein CASSRPEEQYF.

This clone was found once. The chain combines TRBV12-3 or TRBV12-4 with TRBJ2-7; a weak D match, TRBD2 (6 bases). V was pared by 5 bases and J by 5 bases, with 13 bases between. The CDR3 is 13 amino acids. Here the CDR3 DNA reads TGTGCCAGCAGTCCCACGGGACTCCACGAGCAGTACTTC. Its translation: CASSPTGLHEQYF.